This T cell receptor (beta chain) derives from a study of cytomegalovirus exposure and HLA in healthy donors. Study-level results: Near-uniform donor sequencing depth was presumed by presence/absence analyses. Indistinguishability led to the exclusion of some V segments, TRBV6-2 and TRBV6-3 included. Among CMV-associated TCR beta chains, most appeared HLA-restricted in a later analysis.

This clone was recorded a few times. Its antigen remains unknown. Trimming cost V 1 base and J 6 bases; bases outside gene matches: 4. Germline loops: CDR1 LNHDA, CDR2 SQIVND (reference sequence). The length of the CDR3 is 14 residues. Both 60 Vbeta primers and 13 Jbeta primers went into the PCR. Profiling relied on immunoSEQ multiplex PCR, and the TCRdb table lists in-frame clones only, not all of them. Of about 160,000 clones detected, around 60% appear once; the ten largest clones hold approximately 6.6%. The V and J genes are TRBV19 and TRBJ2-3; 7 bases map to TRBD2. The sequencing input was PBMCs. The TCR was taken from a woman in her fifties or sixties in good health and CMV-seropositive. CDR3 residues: CASSIGGSLDTQYF. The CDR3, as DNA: TGTGCCAGTAGTATAGGCGGGAGCTTGGATACGCAGTATTTT.